This is a list of T cell receptor beta chains from one sample in a study of T cells after yellow fever vaccination. MiXCR, applied by TCRdb to the 5' RACE reads, yields one record per CDR3 protein. The data hold over 150,000 distinct CDR3 sequences, with under 7.5% observed a single time. The material was CD4+ T cells sorted from PBMCs, obtained less than 6 days after the first yellow fever vaccination. These TCRs come from a man between 18 and 35 years old who received the YFV17D yellow fever vaccine. The CDR3 runs from the conserved cysteine through the conserved F or W. A D gene is named only where the DNA matches it firmly. The size entry is marked missing in some rows and otherwise reads once, few, many or a size class.

>TRBV7-2|TRBD1|NA|TRBJ2-3|15
TGTGCCAGCAGCCGCCGGGACAGGGGCACAGATACGCAGTATTTT
CASSRRDRGTDTQYF
>TRBV20-1|NA|many|TRBJ1-1|12
TGCAGTGCTAGAAGTATGGGACCTGAAGCTTTCTTT
CSARSMGPEAFF
>TRBV29-1|NA|many|TRBJ2-3|13
TGCAGCGTTACCGGGACGGATACAGATACGCAGTATTTT
CSVTGTDTDTQYF
>TRBV11-2|NA|few|TRBJ2-1|13
TGTGCCAGCAGCCCCACGCGCTACAATGAGCAGTTCTTC
CASSPTRYNEQFF
>TRBV7-2|NA|few|TRBJ1-5|14
TGTGCCAGCAGCCCCGATAATGGGAACCAGCCCCAGCATTTT
CASSPDNGNQPQHF
>TRBV7-6|NA|few|TRBJ1-2|15
TGTGCCAGCAGCCCCTGGAACAGACCGGGGAATGGCTACACCTTC
CASSPWNRPGNGYTF
>TRBV12-3/TRBV12-4|NA|NA|TRBJ2-3|14
TGTGCCAGCAGCGTAGACGGAGTCACAGATACGCAGTATTTT
CASSVDGVTDTQYF
>TRBV5-1|NA|many|TRBJ1-1|17
TGCGCCAGCAGCTTGATGGGGGGCGCTTCATTGAACACTGAAGCTTTCTTT
CASSLMGGASLNTEAFF
>TRBV11-3|TRBD1|few|TRBJ1-1|16
TGTGCCAGCAGCCCAGGAAGACAGGGAAGGAACACTGAAGCTTTCTTT
CASSPGRQGRNTEAFF
>TRBV6-5|TRBD2|few|TRBJ2-5|16
TGTGCCAGCAGTTTGGGACTAGCGGGGGTACAAGAGACCCAGTACTTC
CASSLGLAGVQETQYF
>TRBV7-2|NA|few|TRBJ2-1|14
TGTGCCAGCAGCCCACGGACCGTCTGGGATGAGCAGTTCTTC
CASSPRTVWDEQFF
>TRBV5-1|NA|many|TRBJ2-1|16
TGCGCCAGCAGCCCGGACACGTCGAGCTCCTACAATGAGCAGTTCTTC
CASSPDTSSSYNEQFF
>TRBV5-5|NA|many|TRBJ1-1|13
TGTGCCAGCAGCTCCACAGGGACCACTGAAGCTTTCTTT
CASSSTGTTEAFF
>TRBV6-5|TRBD1|NA|TRBJ1-2|15
TGTGCCAGCAGCTACGGGACAGGGGTACGAAGTGGCTACACCTTC
CASSYGTGVRSGYTF
>TRBV3-1|TRBD2|many|TRBJ2-1|14
TGTGCCAGCAGCCAATTCCTAGCGGGGGGTGAGCAGTTCTTC
CASSQFLAGGEQFF
>TRBV4-1|NA|many|TRBJ2-3|14
TGCGCCAGCCGGAGAGGACTCTTCTCAGATACGCAGTATTTT
CASRRGLFSDTQYF
>TRBV2|TRBD2|many|TRBJ2-3|15
TGTGCCAGCAGCCGGGAGGGACCGCGCGTCGGTACGCAGTATTTT
CASSREGPRVGTQYF